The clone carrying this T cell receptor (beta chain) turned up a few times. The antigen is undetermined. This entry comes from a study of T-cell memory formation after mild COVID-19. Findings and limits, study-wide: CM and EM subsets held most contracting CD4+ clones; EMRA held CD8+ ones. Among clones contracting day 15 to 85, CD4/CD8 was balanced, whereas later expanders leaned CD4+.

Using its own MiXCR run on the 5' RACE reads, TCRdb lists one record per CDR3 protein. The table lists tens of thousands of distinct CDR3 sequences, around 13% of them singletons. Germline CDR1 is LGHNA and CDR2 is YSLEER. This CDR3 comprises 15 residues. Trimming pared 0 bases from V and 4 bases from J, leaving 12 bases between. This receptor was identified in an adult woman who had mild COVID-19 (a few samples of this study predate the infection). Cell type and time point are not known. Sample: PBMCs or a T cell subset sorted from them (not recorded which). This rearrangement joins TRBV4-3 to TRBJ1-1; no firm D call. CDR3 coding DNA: TGCGCCAGCAGCCAAGATTCTCTGGAGGGCACTGAAGCTTTCTTT. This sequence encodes CASSQDSLEGTEAFF.